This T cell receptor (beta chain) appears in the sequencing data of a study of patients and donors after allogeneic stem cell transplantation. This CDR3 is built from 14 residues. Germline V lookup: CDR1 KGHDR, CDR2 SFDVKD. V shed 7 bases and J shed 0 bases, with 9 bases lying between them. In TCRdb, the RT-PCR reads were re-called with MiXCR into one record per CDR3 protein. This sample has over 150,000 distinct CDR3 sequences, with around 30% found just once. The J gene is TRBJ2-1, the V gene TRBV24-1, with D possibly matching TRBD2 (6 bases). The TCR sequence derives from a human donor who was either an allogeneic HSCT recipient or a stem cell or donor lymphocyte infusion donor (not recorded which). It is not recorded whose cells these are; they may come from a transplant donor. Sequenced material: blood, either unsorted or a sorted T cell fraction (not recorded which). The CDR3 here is CATRAGSSYNEQFF. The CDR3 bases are TGTGCCACCAGGGCCGGGAGCTCCTACAATGAGCAGTTCTTC.